These T cell receptor beta chains were read from a single sample in a study of T cell clonotyping in hematopoietic cell transplantation. TCRdb keeps only in-frame clones here, not all; method: immunoSEQ multiplex PCR. The table includes some 30,000 clones, 60% to 85% detected once. The sample consisted of peripheral blood mononuclear cells, taken before stem cell transplant. Receptors originate from a woman in her thirties with chronic myeloid leukemia. Some clones in this sample may be carry-over from other donors' samples. CDR3s include the opening cysteine and the closing phenylalanine or tryptophan. The order of the fields is V gene, clone size, J gene, D gene, CDR3 protein, CDR3 DNA. The D gene is left open where the match is weak. Not all rows give a size; the values are once, few, many and, for expanded clones, a class.

TRBV7-2,NA,TRBJ2-7,NA,CASSWNREDYEQYF,TGTGCCAGCAGCTGGAATAGGGAAGACTACGAGCAGTACTTC
TRBV5-1,NA,TRBJ2-1,NA,CASSLGGADYNEQFF,TGCGCCAGCAGCTTGGGCGGGGCCGATTACAATGAGCAGTTCTTC
TRBV4-1,NA,TRBJ1-2,NA,CASSQDWGGGYGYTF,TGCGCCAGCAGCCAAGATTGGGGTGGTGGCTATGGCTACACCTTC
TRBV7-2,NA,TRBJ2-5,TRBD2,CASSDPWERGGREETQYF,TGTGCCAGCAGCGACCCCTGGGAGCGGGGGGGCCGAGAAGAGACCCAGTACTTC
TRBV5-1,NA,TRBJ1-1,NA,CASSPDWVNTEAFF,TGCGCCAGTTCCCCGGACTGGGTGAACACTGAAGCTTTCTTT
TRBV6-6,NA,TRBJ1-1,TRBD1,CASGPTGWGLNTEAFF,TGTGCCAGCGGACCGACAGGGTGGGGGTTGAACACTGAAGCTTTCTTT
TRBV5-1,NA,TRBJ2-2,NA,CASSLGGPGHHSNTGELFF,TGCGCCAGCAGCTTGGGTGGACCGGGACACCATTCGAACACCGGGGAGCTGTTTTTT
TRBV7-2,NA,TRBJ1-4,NA,CASSVGLGEKLFF,TGTGCCAGCAGCGTCGGTTTAGGAGAAAAACTGTTTTTT
TRBV27,few,TRBJ2-7,NA,CASSSGTAPLGEQYF,TGTGCCAGCAGTTCCGGGACCGCCCCCTTAGGCGAGCAGTACTTC
TRBV2,NA,TRBJ1-6,NA,CASTPGSNSPLHF,TGTGCCAGCACCCCAGGGTCGAATTCACCCCTCCACTTT
TRBV30,NA,TRBJ2-3,TRBD2,CAWGSSGADTQYF,TGTGCCTGGGGTAGCAGCGGGGCGGATACGCAGTATTTT
TRBV6-5,NA,TRBJ2-1,NA,CASSRAYSYNEQFF,TGTGCCAGCAGTAGGGCCTACTCCTACAATGAGCAGTTCTTC
TRBV10-3,NA,TRBJ2-7,NA,CAISELYEQYF,TGTGCCATCAGTGAGCTCTACGAGCAGTACTTC
TRBV30,NA,TRBJ2-1,TRBD2,CAWVVRGGPYNEQFF,TGTGCCTGGGTGGTGCGGGGGGGCCCCTACAATGAGCAGTTCTTC
TRBV4-1,NA,TRBJ2-7,NA,CASSQEVGLNYEQYF,TGCGCCAGCAGCCAAGAAGTCGGACTCAACTACGAGCAGTACTTC
TRBV6-1,NA,TRBJ1-6,NA,CASSERAVYPNSPLHF,TGTGCCAGCAGTGAGAGAGCCGTATACCCAAATTCACCCCTCCACTTT
TRBV15,once,TRBJ1-4,NA,CATSKGLTTNEKLFF,TGTGCCACCAGCAAAGGGTTGACAACTAATGAAAAACTGTTTTTT
TRBV9,NA,TRBJ1-2,NA,CASVAGTSGSGYTF,TGTGCCAGCGTCGCCGGGACGTCGGGGAGCGGCTACACCTTC
TRBV4-2,NA,TRBJ2-5,TRBD1,CASSQASDRGETQYF,TGTGCCAGCAGCCAAGCTTCCGACAGGGGCGAGACCCAGTACTTC
TRBV13,NA,TRBJ1-1,NA,CASSAQGLEWTEAFF,TGTGCCAGCAGCGCACAGGGATTGGAGTGGACTGAAGCTTTCTTT
TRBV7-9,NA,TRBJ2-7,TRBD1,CASSPQGNYEQYF,TGTGCCAGCAGCCCACAGGGGAATTACGAGCAGTACTTC
TRBV14,NA,TRBJ1-1,NA,CASSQDWGLRTNTEAFF,TGTGCCAGCAGCCAAGATTGGGGATTGAGGACGAACACTGAAGCTTTCTTT
TRBV6-5,NA,TRBJ1-2,NA,CASSYRAGNYGYTF,TGTGCCAGCAGTTACCGGGCAGGGAACTATGGCTACACCTTC
TRBV25-1,NA,TRBJ2-7,NA,CASSETGGGAYEQYF,TGTGCCAGCAGTGAAACGGGCGGAGGGGCCTACGAGCAGTACTTC
TRBV4-3,NA,TRBJ1-4,NA,CASSQDSGRNFNEKLFF,TGCGCCAGCAGCCAAGATTCGGGACGGAACTTTAATGAAAAACTGTTTTTT
TRBV19,NA,TRBJ1-6,NA,CASSMTDNSPLHF,TGTGCCAGTAGTATGACGGATAATTCACCCCTCCACTTT
TRBV4-1,few,TRBJ1-1,NA,CASSTRDRGTEAFF,TGCGCCAGCAGCACGAGGGATCGGGGCACTGAAGCTTTCTTT
TRBV5-4,once,TRBJ2-2,NA,CASSLGHVRELFF,TGTGCCAGCAGCTTGGGACACGTTCGGGAGCTGTTTTTT
TRBV4-1,NA,TRBJ1-4,NA,CASSHPPGRGVGEKLFF,TGCGCCAGCAGCCACCCCCCGGGGAGGGGAGTTGGGGAAAAACTGTTTTTT
TRBV5-1,NA,TRBJ1-2,NA,CASSPGLSGLSGYTF,TGCGCCAGCAGCCCCGGACTGTCAGGGCTGTCTGGCTACACCTTC
TRBV19,NA,TRBJ2-6,NA,CASSIGFGLGGMAGANVLTF,TGTGCCAGTAGTATAGGTTTCGGACTAGGGGGCATGGCTGGGGCCAACGTCCTGACTTTC
TRBV28,NA,TRBJ2-3,NA,CASSFQGSATDTQYF,TGTGCCAGCAGTTTTCAGGGGTCTGCCACAGATACGCAGTATTTT
TRBV6-5,NA,TRBJ2-7,NA,CASSPGTGKYEQYF,TGTGCCAGCAGTCCTGGGACGGGTAAATACGAGCAGTACTTC
TRBV10-2,NA,TRBJ1-5,NA,CASSPGQRNQPQHF,TGCGCCAGCAGCCCTGGACAGCGCAATCAGCCCCAGCATTTT
TRBV4-1,NA,TRBJ1-4,TRBD1,CASSHPGQGNEKLFF,TGCGCCAGCAGCCACCCGGGACAGGGGAATGAAAAACTGTTTTTT
TRBV7-2,NA,TRBJ1-3,NA,CASSVDSSGNTIYF,TGTGCCAGCAGCGTGGACAGCTCTGGAAACACCATATATTTT
TRBV6-5,once,TRBJ2-7,NA,CASSYSSSYYEQYF,TGTGCCAGCAGTTACTCGTCCTCGTACTACGAGCAGTACTTC
TRBV30,NA,TRBJ1-2,TRBD1,CAWSLGQGANGYTF,TGTGCCTGGAGCCTAGGACAGGGGGCGAATGGCTACACCTTC
TRBV29-1,NA,TRBJ2-3,NA,CSVLPTDTQYF,TGCAGCGTCCTACCGACAGATACGCAGTATTTT
TRBV14,NA,TRBJ2-3,NA,CASSHRTVGGTDTQYF,TGTGCCAGCAGCCACCGGACAGTCGGGGGCACAGATACGCAGTATTTT
TRBV29-1,NA,TRBJ1-2,NA,CSVGEIYGYTF,TGCAGCGTTGGGGAAATCTATGGCTACACCTTC
TRBV1,NA,TRBJ2-1,NA,CTSSQPTSPSYNEQFF,TGCACCAGCAGCCAACCGACTAGCCCCTCCTACAATGAGCAGTTCTTC
TRBV7-2,NA,TRBJ1-5,NA,CASSLGAAGSNQPQHF,TGTGCCAGCAGCTTAGGGGCCGCGGGAAGCAATCAGCCCCAGCATTTT